This TCR beta chain was found in a study of CD8+ T cells in alopecia areata. As for the study in general: Each day, treated patients took oral tofacitinib twice, at 5 to 10 mg per dose.

The sample's treatment: oral pan-JAK inhibitor, 5-10 mg twice daily. PBMC-derived CD4+ and CD8+ T cells were sorted. Extracted from the samples, RNA was reverse transcribed into cDNA to serve as the sequencing template. Sequencing used immunoSEQ multiplex PCR; TCRdb keeps in-frame clones, though not all of them. Of hundreds of thousands of clones in the sample, 60% were seen once. This sequence was found in a human donor with alopecia areata. The starting material was CD4+ T cells sorted from blood, obtained around week 52, from a patient treated with tofacitinib.

The CDR3: CASSRTGLVSEGYTF. The CDR3 coding sequence is TGCGCCAGCAGCCGGACAGGGTTGGTTTCGGAGGGCTACACCTTC. The chain is built from TRBV5-1 and TRBJ1-2; 8 bases are a match to TRBD1. Germline assignment: CDR1 SGHRS and CDR2 YFSETQ. This CDR3 is built from 15 residues. The ends lost 4 bases at V and 8 bases at J; junction bases unmatched: 13.